This record looks at one TCR beta chain sequence and its context. Its antigen remains unidentified. This CDR3 has 15 residues. Germline CDR1 is LNHDA and CDR2 is SQIVND (reference sequence). Trimming cost V 7 bases and J 4 bases, with 19 bases left between them. The data are from a study of T cell responses to AZD1222 COVID-19 vaccine. General study points: Clonal diversity was possibly underestimated, and white British individuals and females predominated among donors. Repertoires were obtained solely post-peak T cell response.

Assay: immunoSEQ multiplex PCR; the TCRdb copy retains only in-frame clones and omits some. The sample has 150,000 to 160,000 clones; about 89% are singletons. The chain links TRBV19 to TRBJ2-5, with D maybe TRBD1 (5 bases). Sequences were derived from peripheral blood, sampled 28 days after the second AZD1222 dose. This receptor was taken from an adult who received the AZD1222 COVID-19 vaccine. The CDR3 coding sequence is TGTGCCAGTACCCTGTCCTTGGACATACGAGAGACCCAGTACTTC. Its translation: CASTLSLDIRETQYF.